The source of this T cell receptor (beta chain) is a study of cytotoxic CD8 clonotypes in ibrutinib-treated CLL. This CDR3 contains 14 residues. The V gene lost 4 bases and the J gene lost 6 bases, with 16 bases spanning the gap. CDR1 is GTSNPN, CDR2 SVGIG, per germline (reference sequence). Sequencing used immunoSEQ multiplex PCR; TCRdb keeps in-frame clones, though not all of them. The sample has some 150,000 clones, around 80% seen once. The V gene is TRBV30, the J gene TRBJ2-1; D gene uncertain. The specimen comprised PBMCs, sampled after 36 months of ibrutinib treatment. This receptor was taken from a human donor with chronic lymphocytic leukemia. The CDR3 DNA reads TGTGCCTGGAAGATAAGGGTAGGGATCAATGAGCAGTTCTTC. Encoded protein: CAWKIRVGINEQFF.